The 11 T cell receptor beta chains below were found in one sample sequenced in a study of beta chain features in type 1 diabetes. Expressed TCRB transcripts got sequenced, as all isolated RNA was reverse transcribed. Libraries were prepared by immunoSEQ multiplex PCR; TCRdb keeps only in-frame clonotypes and omits some of them. The data show roughly 250,000 clones, more than 65% seen once. Sequenced sample: naive CD4+ T cells from blood. These receptors came from a man between 25 and 39 years old in good health.

This chain joins TRBV7-9 and TRBJ2-5; 7 bases match TRBD2. Germline lookup yields CDR1 SEHNR and CDR2 FQNEAQ (reference sequence). The CDR3 spans 14 residues. Trimming removed 4 bases from V and 3 bases from J; junction bases left unmatched: 5. The CDR3 region is CASSSGRVEETQYF. CDR3 DNA sequence: TGTGCCAGCAGCTCAGGGAGGGTCGAAGAGACCCAGTACTTC.

The genes are TRBV14 and TRBJ2-1; perhaps TRBD2 as D (7 bases). This CDR3 region has 17 residues. V was shortened by 0 bases and J by 4 bases, with 16 bases between the two germline ends. CDR1 and CDR2 (germline): SGHDN, FVKESK. The CDR3 spells CASSQDLGAGHYNEQFF. In DNA, the CDR3 is TGTGCCAGCAGCCAAGATCTGGGAGCGGGACATTACAATGAGCAGTTCTTC.

The chain carries TRBV7-2 and TRBJ2-1; TRBD2 might be the D (5 bases). V was clipped by 2 bases and J by 6 bases, with 11 bases between them. The CDR3 covers 14 residues. CDR1 is SGHTA, CDR2 FQGNSA, per germline. For the CDR3, the DNA is TGTGCCAGCAGCTTATTGCGGGCCCGCAATGAGCAGTTCTTC. Amino acids: CASSLLRARNEQFF. The full variable domain, completed using reference TRBV7-2 and TRBJ2-1, is GAGVSQSPSNKVTEKGKDVELRCDPISGHTALYWYRQSLGQGLEFLIYFQGNSAPDKSGLPSDRFSAERTGGSVSTLTIQRTQQEDSAVYLCASSLLRARNEQFFGPGTRLTVL.

This rearrangement joins TRBV2 to TRBJ1-6; possible D gene TRBD1, 6 bases. This CDR3 contains 13 residues. Trimming shortened V by 4 bases and J by 10 bases, and 11 bases separated the two germline ends. The V gene's germline CDR1 is SNHLY and CDR2 FYNNEI. CDR3 nucleotide sequence: TGTGCCAGCAGTGTGACAGGAGGCTCACCCCTCCACTTT. Protein product: CASSVTGGSPLHF.

This clone appeared a single time. The genes are TRBV30 and TRBJ2-4; D is unclear. V was cut by 1 base and J by 1 base, with 14 bases left in between. Germline V CDR1 and CDR2: GTSNPN, SVGIG (reference sequence). This CDR3 is 16 amino acids long. In nucleotides, the CDR3 is TGTGCCTGGAGTGCGGTGAACTCCTGGGCCAAAAACATTCAGTACTTC. It is translated as CAWSAVNSWAKNIQYF.

This rearrangement joins TRBV6-6 to TRBJ2-5; a weak D match, TRBD2 (6 bases). V lost 4 bases and J 2 bases, leaving 11 bases between the germline ends. The CDR3 has 14 residues. Germline values: CDR1 MNHNY, CDR2 SVGAGI (reference sequence). This chain's CDR3 is CASSSTGTQETQYF. CDR3 in DNA: TGTGCCAGCAGTTCAACCGGGACTCAAGAGACCCAGTACTTC.

This chain links TRBV29-1 with TRBJ2-3, with TRBD2 matching over 7 bases. The CDR3 runs to 13 residues. Germline-derived CDR1 and CDR2 are SQVTM and ANQGSEA. The V and J ends lost 4 bases and 5 bases, in that order; junction bases with no gene match: 6. CDR3 sequence (DNA): TGCAGCGTTGGGCGGGAGATCTTAGATACGCAGTATTTT. Protein sequence: CSVGREILDTQYF.

The chain is built from TRBV30 and TRBJ1-3; no clear D gene. The length of the CDR3 is 16 residues. In germline, CDR1 is GTSNPN, CDR2 SVGIG (reference sequence). V lost 0 bases, J lost 0 bases, and 12 bases lay in between. The CDR3 coding sequence is TGTGCCTGGAGTGTACGGGCAGCCCACTCTGGAAACACCATATATTTT. Amino acids: CAWSVRAAHSGNTIYF.

The V and J genes are TRBV30 and TRBJ2-2, with 7 nucleotides matching TRBD2. CDR1 is GTSNPN, CDR2 SVGIG, per germline (reference sequence). The J segment lost 4 bases and the V segment lost 4 bases, leaving 6 bases of the junction unmatched. CDR3 length equals 14 residues. The DNA for the CDR3 is TGTGCCTGGACCCGGTGGGGGGGCACCGGGGAGCTGTTTTTT. Amino acids: CAWTRWGGTGELFF.

The rearrangement uses TRBV5-4 and TRBJ2-3, with D perhaps matching TRBD2 (6 bases). This CDR3 is built from 13 residues. V dropped 4 bases and J dropped 3 bases, with 9 bases sitting between them. Germline lookup yields CDR1 SGHNT and CDR2 YYREEE (reference sequence). CDR3 DNA: TGTGCCAGCAGCACGGGACTTACAGATACGCAGTATTTT. Its protein is CASSTGLTDTQYF. Full variable domain (rest looked up from reference TRBV5-4 and TRBJ2-3): ETGVTQSPTHLIKTRGQQVTLRCSSQSGHNTVSWYQQALGQGPQFIFQYYREEENGRGNFPPRFSGLQFPNYSSELNVNALELDDSALYLCASSTGLTDTQYFGPGTRLTVL.

The chain couples TRBV30 to TRBJ2-7; D not certain. The V end was cut by 1 base, the J end by 1 base, with 5 bases between. Per germline, CDR1 GTSNPN and CDR2 SVGIG (reference sequence). The CDR3 covers 12 residues. CDR3 residues: CAWSEGSYEQYF. In DNA form, the CDR3 reads TGTGCCTGGAGTGAAGGATCCTACGAGCAGTACTTC. Complete variable domain (other parts from reference TRBV30 and TRBJ2-7): SQTIHQWPATLVQPVGSPLSLECTVEGTSNPNLYWYRQAAGRGLQLLFYSVGIGQISSEVPQNLSASRPQDRQFILSSKKLLLSDSGFYLCAWSEGSYEQYFGPGTRLTVT.